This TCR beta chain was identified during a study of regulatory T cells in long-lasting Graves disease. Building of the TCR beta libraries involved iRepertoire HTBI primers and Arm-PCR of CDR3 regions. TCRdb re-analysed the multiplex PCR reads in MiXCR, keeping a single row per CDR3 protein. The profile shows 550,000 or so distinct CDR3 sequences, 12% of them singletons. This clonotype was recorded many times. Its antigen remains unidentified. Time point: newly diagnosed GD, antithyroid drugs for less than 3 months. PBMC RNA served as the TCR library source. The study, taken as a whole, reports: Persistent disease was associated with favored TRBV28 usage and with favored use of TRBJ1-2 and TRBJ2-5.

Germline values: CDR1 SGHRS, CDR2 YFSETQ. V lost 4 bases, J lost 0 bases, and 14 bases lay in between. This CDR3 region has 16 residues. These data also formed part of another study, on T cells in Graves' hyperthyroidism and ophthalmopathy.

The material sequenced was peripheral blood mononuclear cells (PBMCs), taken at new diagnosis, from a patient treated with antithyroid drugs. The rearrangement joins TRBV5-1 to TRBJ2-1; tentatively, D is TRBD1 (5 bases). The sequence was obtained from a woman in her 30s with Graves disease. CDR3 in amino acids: CASSLREGVSYNEQFF. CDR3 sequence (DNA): TGCGCCAGCAGCCTCAGGGAAGGGGTCTCCTACAATGAGCAGTTCTTC.